This T cell receptor (beta chain) was recovered during a study of identical twins. There are a few counts of this clonotype. CDR1 and CDR2 from the germline V gene are SGHTA and FQGNSA. The CDR3 consists of 15 residues. Between the trimmed V and J ends, which lost 7 bases and 5 bases, there was a span of 17 bases. MiXCR, applied by TCRdb to the 5' RACE reads, yields one record per CDR3 protein. Of nearly 650,000 distinct CDR3 sequences listed, about 7.1% were seen once; the top ten hold 1.6%. These data are also associated with another study on yellow fever vaccine responses in identical twins.

This receptor was taken from a woman between 18 and 29 years old in good health. What was sequenced was PBMCs. This sequence joins TRBV7-2 and TRBJ2-2; no firm D call. As DNA, the CDR3 is TGTGCCAGCACTAGGAGTTTCAGTAAGACCGGGGAGCTGTTTTTT. It encodes CASTRSFSKTGELFF.